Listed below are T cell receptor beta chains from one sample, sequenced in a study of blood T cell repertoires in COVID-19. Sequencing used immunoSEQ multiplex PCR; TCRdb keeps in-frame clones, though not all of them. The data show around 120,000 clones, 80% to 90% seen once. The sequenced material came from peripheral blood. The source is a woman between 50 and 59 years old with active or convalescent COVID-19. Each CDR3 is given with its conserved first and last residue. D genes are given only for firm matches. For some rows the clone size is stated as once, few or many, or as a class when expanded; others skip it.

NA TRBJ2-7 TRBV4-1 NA TGCGCCAGCAGCCAAGATTGGAGTCACTTACCTTACGAGCAGTACTTC CASSQDWSHLPYEQYF
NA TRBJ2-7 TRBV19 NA TGTGCCAGTAGTAGGACTGATCGTTCCGAGCAGTACTTC CASSRTDRSEQYF
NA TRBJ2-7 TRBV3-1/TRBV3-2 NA TGTGCCAGCAGCCAAGAAGTCAGATTCTACGAGCAGTACTTC CASSQEVRFYEQYF
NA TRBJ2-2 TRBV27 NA TGTGCCAGGAAGCGAACAGGGAACACCGGGGAGCTGTTTTTT CARKRTGNTGELFF
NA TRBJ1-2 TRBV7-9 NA TGTGCCAGCAGCTCGCAGAATCGGGATGGCTACACCTTC CASSSQNRDGYTF
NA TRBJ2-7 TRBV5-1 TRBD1 TGCGCCAGCAGCGATCTCCTCAGGGGGCCGGCGGGCGAGCAGTACTTC CASSDLLRGPAGEQYF
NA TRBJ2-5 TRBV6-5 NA TGTGCCAGCAGCCCGGGACAAATACAAGAGACCCAGTACTTC CASSPGQIQETQYF
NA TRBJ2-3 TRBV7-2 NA TGTGCCAGCAGCTTAGGGGAGTACACAGATACGCAGTATTTT CASSLGEYTDTQYF
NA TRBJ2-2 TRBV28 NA TGTGCCAGCAGTTTATCCGGGACAACAGGGGGGGAGCTGTTTTTT CASSLSGTTGGELFF
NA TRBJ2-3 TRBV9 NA TGTGCCAGCAGCGCGTACGGGTCTACAGGGGATACGCAGTATTTT CASSAYGSTGDTQYF
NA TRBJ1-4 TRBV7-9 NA TGTGCCAGCAGCCTGGCCTTACAGGGTTTAGGAACTAATGAAAAACTGTTTTTT CASSLALQGLGTNEKLFF
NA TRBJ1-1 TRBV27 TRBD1 TGTGCCAGCAGTCAGGGACAGGCTGAAGCTTTCTTT CASSQGQAEAFF
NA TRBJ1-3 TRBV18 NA TGTGCCAGCTCACCTTCCCGGGGGGGAAACACCATATATTTT CASSPSRGGNTIYF
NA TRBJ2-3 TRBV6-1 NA TGTGCCAGCAGTGAATACAGGTCTAGCACAGATACGCAGTATTTT CASSEYRSSTDTQYF
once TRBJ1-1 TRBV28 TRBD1 TGTGCCAGCAGCCGACAGGGGCCCCCTGAAGCTTTCTTT CASSRQGPPEAFF
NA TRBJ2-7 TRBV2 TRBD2 TGTGCCAGCAGCACCCCGGTAGCGGGAGGCTCCTACGAGCAGTACTTC CASSTPVAGGSYEQYF
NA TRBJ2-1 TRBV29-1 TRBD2 TGCAGCGTTGAAGATTTTGGGCTAGCGGCCTGGAATGAGCAGTTCTTC CSVEDFGLAAWNEQFF
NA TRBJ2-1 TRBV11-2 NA TGTGCCAGCAGCTTAGCCCCGGGAAGTCACAATGAGCAGTTCTTC CASSLAPGSHNEQFF
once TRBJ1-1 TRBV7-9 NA TGTGCCAGCAGCTTAGAACAGCTTAACACTGAAGCTTTCTTT CASSLEQLNTEAFF
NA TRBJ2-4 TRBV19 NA TGTGCCAGTAGTATAAGAGGTAACATTCAGTACTTC CASSIRGNIQYF
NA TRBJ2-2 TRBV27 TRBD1 TGTGCCAGCAGTTTGTCCGGGACAGCGAACACCGGGGAGCTGTTTTTT CASSLSGTANTGELFF
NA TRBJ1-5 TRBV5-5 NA TGTGCCAGCAGCGCAGGGAGGGGTGATCAGCCCCAGCATTTT CASSAGRGDQPQHF
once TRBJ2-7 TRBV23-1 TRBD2 TGCGCCAGCAGTCAACCGGGACTAGCGGGAGCCAACGGTGTCTACGAGCAGTACTTC CASSQPGLAGANGVYEQYF
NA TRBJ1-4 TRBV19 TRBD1 TGTGCCAGTAGTACCTGGGACAGCGAAAAACTGTTTTTT CASSTWDSEKLFF
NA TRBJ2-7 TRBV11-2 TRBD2 TGTGCCAGCAGCTCGGGACTAGCGGGAGCGGCGGCCTACGAGCAGTACTTC CASSSGLAGAAAYEQYF
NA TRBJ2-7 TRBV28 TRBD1 TGTGCCAGCAGGGAAGGACAGGGTCCCTCCTACGAGCAGTACTTC CASREGQGPSYEQYF
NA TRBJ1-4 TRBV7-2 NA TGTGCCAGCAGCTCAGAAGCCGTCCGGGGTGAAAAACTGTTTTTT CASSSEAVRGEKLFF
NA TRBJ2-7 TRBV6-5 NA TGTGCCAGCAGTTACTCGTTCAGGAACCCCTCCTACGAGCAGTACTTC CASSYSFRNPSYEQYF
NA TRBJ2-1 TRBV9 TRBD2 TGTGCCAGCAGCGCGGGACTAGCCTACAATGAGCAGTTCTTC CASSAGLAYNEQFF
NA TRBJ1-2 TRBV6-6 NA TGTGCCAGCAGTCTTACCGGGACAAGCTATGGCTACACCTTC CASSLTGTSYGYTF
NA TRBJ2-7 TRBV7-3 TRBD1 TGTGCCAGCAGCGAGACAGGGGACGAGCAGTACTTC CASSETGDEQYF
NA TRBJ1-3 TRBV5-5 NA TGTGCCAGCAGCTTGGGGTCAGGTTCTGGAAACACCATATATTTT CASSLGSGSGNTIYF
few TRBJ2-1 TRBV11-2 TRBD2 TGTGCCAGCAGCCTAATAGCGGGAGGTGGATACAATGAGCAGTTCTTC CASSLIAGGGYNEQFF
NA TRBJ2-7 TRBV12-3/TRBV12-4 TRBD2 TGTGCCAGCAAACTAGCGGGAGGCTGGGAGCAGTACTTC CASKLAGGWEQYF
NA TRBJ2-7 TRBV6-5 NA TGTGCCAGCAGTTACTCGCCCCAGGGCTACGAGCAGTACTTC CASSYSPQGYEQYF
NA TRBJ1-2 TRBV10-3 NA TGTGCCATCAGAACCCGGGTTCTGACCCGAGACTATGGCTACACCTTC CAIRTRVLTRDYGYTF
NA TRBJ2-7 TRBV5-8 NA TGTGCCAGCAGCTTGGTTGCGGAAGCCTACGAGCAGTACTTC CASSLVAEAYEQYF
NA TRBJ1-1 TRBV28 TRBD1 TGTGCCAGCCACAACCGGGACAGGAACACTGAAGCTTTCTTT CASHNRDRNTEAFF
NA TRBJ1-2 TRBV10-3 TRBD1 TGTGCCATCAGTGCCCAAGAAGGCCACCGGGGGCAGGGGGCAATCGCCTTC CAISAQEGHRGQGAIAF
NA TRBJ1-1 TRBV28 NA TGTGCCAGCAGTGTGACCGCGACTGCGGAAGCTTTCTTT CASSVTATAEAFF
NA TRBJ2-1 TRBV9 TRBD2 TGTGCCAGCAGCGTAAAGGCGGGAGACAATGAGCAGTTCTTC CASSVKAGDNEQFF
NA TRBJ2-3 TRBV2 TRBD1 TGTGCCAGCAGTAACGACAGGGACGCCACAGATACGCAGTATTTT CASSNDRDATDTQYF
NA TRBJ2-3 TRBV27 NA TGTGCCAGCAGTTCCTACAGCACAGATACGCAGTATTTT CASSSYSTDTQYF
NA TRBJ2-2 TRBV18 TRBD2 TGTGCCAGCTCACCACGGCCCGGGGGGACCGGGGAGCTGTTTTTT CASSPRPGGTGELFF